The 17 T cell receptor beta chains below all came from one sample that was sequenced in a study of control samples from healthy donors and cancer patients. Here immunoSEQ multiplex PCR was the method, and the copy in TCRdb shows in-frame clones only, minus some. The sample totals roughly 190,000 clones. What was sequenced was blood. The receptor set was obtained from a woman aged 25 to 39 in good health.

The chain carries TRBV6-2 or TRBV6-3 and TRBJ1-5, with D tentatively TRBD1 (5 bases). The CDR3 has 19 residues. CDR1 and CDR2 from the germline V gene are MNHEY and SVGEGT. Trimming removed 0 bases at V and 0 bases at J, with 18 bases between. DNA of the CDR3: TGTGCCAGCAGTTACTCCCAGCAGGGTCTCCTTTATAGCAATCAGCCCCAGCATTTT. Its protein is CASSYSQQGLLYSNQPQHF.

CDR3 in DNA: TGTGCCAGCAGTGAAGTCTGGACAGGGGGCCGCAAGCCCCAGCATTTT. This sequence encodes CASSEVWTGGRKPQHF. The J gene is TRBJ1-5, the V gene TRBV6-1, with 11 bases lining up with TRBD1. The junction had 7 bases not matched to a gene; V was cut back by 1 base and J by 8 bases. Germline-derived CDR1 and CDR2 are MNHNS and SASEGT. The CDR3 covers 16 residues.

The rearrangement joins TRBV28 to TRBJ1-2, with TRBD1 as a possible D gene (5 bases). The CDR3 has 13 residues. Trimming removed 2 bases from V and 4 bases from J, with 8 bases in between. Germline V gene data show CDR1 as MDHEN and CDR2 as SYDVKM. CDR3 residues: CASSLGGVYGYTF. The DNA of the CDR3 is TGTGCCAGCAGTTTAGGGGGGGTCTATGGCTACACCTTC.

The J gene is TRBJ2-5, the V gene TRBV6-1, with a tentative D call TRBD1 (6 bases). The CDR3 is 17 amino acids. Trimming shortened V by 6 bases and J by 4 bases, and 24 bases separated the two germline ends. The germline CDR1 and CDR2 sequences are MNHNS and SASEGT. CDR3 in DNA: TGTGCCAGCAGCGAAAGGACCCGACAGGAGAGGCGAGAGACCCAGTACTTC. Encoded protein: CASSERTRQERRETQYF.

The V gene is TRBV3-1 (or the pseudogene TRBV3-2), the J gene TRBJ2-5, with 7 bases fitting TRBD1. CDR1 is LGHDT, CDR2 YNNKEL, per germline (reference sequence). The CDR3 consists of 14 residues. The V gene end was trimmed by 4 bases and the J gene end by 2 bases; junction bases not matched to a gene: 4. The CDR3 here is CASSLQGFQETQYF. The DNA of the CDR3 is TGTGCCAGCAGCCTACAGGGGTTTCAAGAGACCCAGTACTTC.

This rearrangement joins TRBV7-8 to TRBJ1-1, with D maybe TRBD1 (6 bases). V lost 7 bases to trimming and J lost 0 bases, with 18 bases between them. Germline CDR1 SGHVS, CDR2 FQNEAQ. This CDR3 is built from 16 residues. CDR3 sequence reads: CASTPSRTVLNTEAFF. CDR3 DNA: TGTGCCAGCACCCCTTCCCGGACAGTGCTGAACACTGAAGCTTTCTTT.

The chain couples TRBV29-1 to TRBJ2-7, with 8 bases matching TRBD1. Germline trimming cut 7 bases from V and 2 bases from J; bases unmatched to any gene: 7. The germline V gene encodes CDR1 SQVTM and CDR2 ANQGSEA. CDR3 length equals 13 residues. CDR3 coding DNA: TGCAGCGCAACAGGGGGGCTAACCTACGAGCAGTACTTC. It codes for CSATGGLTYEQYF.

This chain uses TRBV6-5 with TRBJ1-2; 7 bases match TRBD1. This CDR3 comprises 12 residues. Germline V gives CDR1 MNHEY, CDR2 SVGAGI. After removal of 7 bases from V and 7 bases from J, the junction contained 6 bases not matched to a gene. The CDR3 protein is CASKQGFSGYTF. The CDR3 coding sequence is TGTGCCAGCAAACAGGGGTTTAGTGGCTACACCTTC.

The chain is built from TRBV10-1 and TRBJ1-1; no clear D gene. There are 15 residues in the CDR3. Germline V lookup: CDR1 WNHNN, CDR2 SYGVQD (reference sequence). The V gene lost 2 bases and the J gene lost 0 bases, with 10 bases spanning the gap. Written as DNA, the CDR3 is TGCGCCAGCAGTGAGGGAAGGATAATGAACACTGAAGCTTTCTTT. As protein: CASSEGRIMNTEAFF.

The J gene is TRBJ2-3, the V gene TRBV6-5; 7 nucleotides line up with TRBD1. The CDR3 has 14 residues. Germline loops: CDR1 MNHEY, CDR2 SVGAGI. With V trimmed by 6 bases and J by 3 bases, 6 bases remained unmatched. CDR3 coding DNA: TGTGCCAGCAGCGGTACAGGGGCAACAGATACGCAGTATTTT. This codes for CASSGTGATDTQYF.

The chain is built from TRBV27 and TRBJ1-1; D remains unclear. CDR3 length equals 14 residues. The V and J ends lost 8 bases and 0 bases respectively, with 13 bases between them. CDR1 and CDR2 (germline): MNHEY, SMNVEV (reference sequence). The CDR3: CASRRPGLNTEAFF. The CDR3 DNA reads as TGTGCCAGCCGGCGTCCGGGCCTGAACACTGAAGCTTTCTTT.

V gene TRBV2 combines with J gene TRBJ2-7; 7 nucleotides align to TRBD1. This CDR3 spans 14 amino acids. Per the germline V gene, CDR1 is SNHLY and CDR2 is FYNNEI. Losses at the gene ends were 2 bases for V and 3 bases for J; bases not matched to a gene: 4. DNA for the CDR3: TGTGCCAGCAGTGAACTGGACAGGCGCTACGAGCAGTACTTC. The encoded protein is CASSELDRRYEQYF.

CDR3 coding DNA: TGTGCCAGCAGTGAAGCGGAGGGGAGACCCTACGAGCAGTACTTC. Protein sequence: CASSEAEGRPYEQYF. The chain has TRBV6-1 and TRBJ2-7; D possibly corresponds to TRBD2 (6 bases). Trimming cost V 0 bases and J 2 bases, with 11 bases left between them. The CDR3 is 15 amino acids. Germline V gives CDR1 MNHNS, CDR2 SASEGT.

This sequence joins TRBV5-5 and TRBJ1-5; TRBD1 is a possible D gene (5 bases). Germline V gene data show CDR1 as SGHKS and CDR2 as YYEKEE (reference sequence). V lost 3 bases to trimming and J lost 0 bases, with 7 bases between them. The CDR3 length is 14 residues. CDR3 DNA sequence: TGTGCCAGCAGCTGGGGGGATAGCAATCAGCCCCAGCATTTT. As protein: CASSWGDSNQPQHF.

The chain joins TRBV5-1 to TRBJ1-4; unclear D gene. The CDR3 is 16 amino acids. Germline V gene lookup returns CDR1 SGHRS and CDR2 YFSETQ. Between the trimmed V and J ends, which lost 4 bases and 0 bases, there was a span of 13 bases. The CDR3 sequence is CASSLGSRATNEKLFF. CDR3 sequence (DNA): TGCGCCAGCAGCCTCGGGTCTCGTGCAACTAATGAAAAACTGTTTTTT.

The genes are TRBV19 and TRBJ2-1; perhaps D is TRBD1 or TRBD2 (6 bases each). The ends were cut back, 7 bases at V and 9 bases at J, with 10 bases in the middle. This CDR3 is built from 11 residues. Per the germline V gene, CDR1 is LNHDA and CDR2 is SQIVND (reference sequence). The CDR3 loop reads CASMEGVEQFF. The CDR3 DNA reads as TGTGCCAGTATGGAGGGGGTTGAGCAGTTCTTC.

The chain recombines TRBV25-1 with TRBJ2-1; TRBD1 matches at 8 bases. The CDR3 loop spans 15 amino acids. J was trimmed by 5 bases and V by 0 bases; bases with no gene match: 3. Germline CDR1 is MGHDK and CDR2 is SYGVNS. This chain's CDR3 is CASSEYRDRNNEQFF. CDR3 sequence (DNA): TGTGCCAGCAGTGAATATCGGGACAGGAACAATGAGCAGTTCTTC. The full variable domain, its missing parts supplied by reference TRBV25-1 and TRBJ2-1, is EADIYQTPRYLVIGTGKKITLECSQTMGHDKMYWYQQDPGMELHLIHYSYGVNSTEKGDLSSESTVSRIRTEHFPLTLESARPSHTSQYLCASSEYRDRNNEQFFGPGTRLTVL.